The T cell receptor beta chain described here comes from a study of early T cells in non-severe SARS-CoV-2 infection. A single record per CDR3 protein comes from TCRdb applying MiXCR to the 5' RACE reads. Counted here are about 60,000 distinct CDR3 sequences, around 12% occurring once; the ten biggest clones make up around 3.8%. This clonotype has more than one count but fewer than ten. The CDR3 totals 13 residues. Between the trimmed V and J ends, which lost 5 bases and 3 bases, there was a span of 11 bases. Germline V gives CDR1 SGHAT, CDR2 FQNNGV. The receptor comes from an adult who was a healthcare worker with PCR-confirmed SARS-CoV-2 infection or an uninfected control (not recorded which). The V and J genes are TRBV11-2 and TRBJ2-7; perhaps TRBD2 as D (6 bases). The sample taken for sequencing was whole blood. The CDR3 DNA reads TGTGCCAGCAGCGCGGGACTTATCTACGAGCAGTACTTC. It specifies CASSAGLIYEQYF.